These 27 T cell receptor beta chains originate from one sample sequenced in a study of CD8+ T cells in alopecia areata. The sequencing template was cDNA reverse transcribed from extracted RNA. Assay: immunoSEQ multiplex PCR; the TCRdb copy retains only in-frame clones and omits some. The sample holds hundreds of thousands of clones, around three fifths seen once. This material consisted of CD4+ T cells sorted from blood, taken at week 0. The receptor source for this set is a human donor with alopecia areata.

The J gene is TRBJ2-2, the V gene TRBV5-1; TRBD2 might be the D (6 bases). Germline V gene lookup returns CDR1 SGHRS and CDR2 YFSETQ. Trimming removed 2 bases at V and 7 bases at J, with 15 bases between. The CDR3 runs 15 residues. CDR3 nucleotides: TGCGCCAGCAGCTTTTCGACTAGTGCGTTCGGGGAGCTGTTTTTT. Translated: CASSFSTSAFGELFF. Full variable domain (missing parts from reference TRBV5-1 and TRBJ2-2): KAGVTQTPRYLIKTRGQQVTLSCSPISGHRSVSWYQQTPGQGLQFLFEYFSETQRNKGNFPGRFSGRQFSNSRSEMNVSTLELGDSALYLCASSFSTSAFGELFFGEGSRLTVL.

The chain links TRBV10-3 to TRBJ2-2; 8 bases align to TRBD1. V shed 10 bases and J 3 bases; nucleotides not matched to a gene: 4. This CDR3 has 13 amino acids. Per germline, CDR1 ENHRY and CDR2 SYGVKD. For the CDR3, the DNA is TGTGCCAGCAGGGGGCTAGACACCGGGGAGCTGTTTTTT. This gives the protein CASRGLDTGELFF.

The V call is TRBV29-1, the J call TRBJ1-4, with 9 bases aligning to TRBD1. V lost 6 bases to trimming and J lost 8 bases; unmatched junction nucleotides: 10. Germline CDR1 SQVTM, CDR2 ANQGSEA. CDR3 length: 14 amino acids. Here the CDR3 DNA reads TGCAGCGTGCAACCGGGACAGGGTCGCGAAAAACTGTTTTTT. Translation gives CSVQPGQGREKLFF.

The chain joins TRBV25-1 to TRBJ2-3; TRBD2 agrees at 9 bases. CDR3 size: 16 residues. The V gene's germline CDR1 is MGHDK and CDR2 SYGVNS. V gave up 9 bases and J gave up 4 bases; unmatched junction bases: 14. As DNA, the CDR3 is TGTGCCAGTCCCACCAGGGCTAGCGGGAAGGCAGATACGCAGTATTTT. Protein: CASPTRASGKADTQYF.

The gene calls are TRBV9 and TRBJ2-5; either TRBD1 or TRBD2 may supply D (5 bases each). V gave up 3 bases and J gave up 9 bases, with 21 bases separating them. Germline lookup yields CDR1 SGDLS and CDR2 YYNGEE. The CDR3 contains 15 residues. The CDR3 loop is CASSAGNPGTGAQYF. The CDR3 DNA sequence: TGTGCCAGCAGCGCGGGAAACCCCGGGACCGGGGCCCAGTACTTC.

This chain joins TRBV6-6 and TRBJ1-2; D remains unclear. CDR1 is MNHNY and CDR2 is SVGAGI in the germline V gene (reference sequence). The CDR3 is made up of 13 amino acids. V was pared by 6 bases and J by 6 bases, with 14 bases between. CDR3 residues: CASRAKGMDGYTF. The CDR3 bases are TGTGCCAGCAGAGCGAAGGGAATGGATGGCTACACCTTC.

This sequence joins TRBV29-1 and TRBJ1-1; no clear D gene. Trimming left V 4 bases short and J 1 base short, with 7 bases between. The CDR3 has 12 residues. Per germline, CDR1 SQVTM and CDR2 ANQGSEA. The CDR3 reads CSVAYWNTEAFF. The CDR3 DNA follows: TGCAGCGTTGCATACTGGAACACTGAAGCTTTCTTT.

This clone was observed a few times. The CDR3 sequence is CSVLRGTSGGRSYEQYF. The CDR3 nucleotides are TGCAGCGTGCTGAGGGGGACTAGCGGGGGGCGCTCCTACGAGCAGTACTTC. The chain couples TRBV29-1 to TRBJ2-7; 15 nucleotides agree with TRBD2. Germline lookup yields CDR1 SQVTM and CDR2 ANQGSEA. Losses at the gene ends were 6 bases for V and 0 bases for J; bases not matched to a gene: 9. There are 17 residues in the CDR3.

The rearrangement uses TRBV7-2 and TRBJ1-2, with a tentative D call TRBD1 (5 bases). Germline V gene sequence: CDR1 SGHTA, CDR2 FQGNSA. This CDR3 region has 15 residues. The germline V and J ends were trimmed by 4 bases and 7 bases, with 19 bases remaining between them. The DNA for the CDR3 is TGTGCCAGCAGCTCCTCTCGTGGCAGGGTGGCTGGCTACACCTTC. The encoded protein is CASSSSRGRVAGYTF.

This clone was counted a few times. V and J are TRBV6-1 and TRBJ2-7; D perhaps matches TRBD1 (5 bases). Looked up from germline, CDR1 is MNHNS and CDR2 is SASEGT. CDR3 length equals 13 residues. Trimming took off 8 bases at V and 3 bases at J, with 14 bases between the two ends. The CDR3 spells CASGASGNYEQYF. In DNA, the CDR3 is TGTGCCAGCGGAGCATCAGGGAACTACGAGCAGTACTTC.

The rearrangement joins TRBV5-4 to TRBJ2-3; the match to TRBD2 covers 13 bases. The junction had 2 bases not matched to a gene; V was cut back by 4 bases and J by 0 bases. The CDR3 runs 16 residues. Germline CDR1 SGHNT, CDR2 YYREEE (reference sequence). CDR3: CASSGGLAGSTDTQYF. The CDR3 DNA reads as TGTGCCAGCAGCGGGGGACTAGCGGGGAGCACAGATACGCAGTATTTT.

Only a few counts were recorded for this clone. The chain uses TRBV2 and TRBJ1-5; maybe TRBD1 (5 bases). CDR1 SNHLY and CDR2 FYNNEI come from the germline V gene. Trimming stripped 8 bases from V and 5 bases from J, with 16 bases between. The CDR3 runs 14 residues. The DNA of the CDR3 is TGTGCCAGCTCACCCGGGGGAGAGTATCAGCCCCAGCATTTT. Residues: CASSPGGEYQPQHF.

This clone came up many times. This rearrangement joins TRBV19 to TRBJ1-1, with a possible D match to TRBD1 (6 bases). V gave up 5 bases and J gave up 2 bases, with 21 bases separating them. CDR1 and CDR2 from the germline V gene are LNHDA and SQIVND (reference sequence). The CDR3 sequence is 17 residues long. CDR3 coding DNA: TGTGCCAGTAGTCCTTACGGGACACGGAAAGTTAACACTGAAGCTTTCTTT. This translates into CASSPYGTRKVNTEAFF.

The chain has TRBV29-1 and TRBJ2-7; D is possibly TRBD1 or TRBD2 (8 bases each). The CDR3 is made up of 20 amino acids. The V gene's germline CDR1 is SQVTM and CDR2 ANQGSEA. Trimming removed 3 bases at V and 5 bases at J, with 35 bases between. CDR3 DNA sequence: TGCAGCGTTGATGGGGGGCGACAGGGGTCAGCCTGGCTAGCGGGTCACGAGCAGTACTTC. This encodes CSVDGGRQGSAWLAGHEQYF.

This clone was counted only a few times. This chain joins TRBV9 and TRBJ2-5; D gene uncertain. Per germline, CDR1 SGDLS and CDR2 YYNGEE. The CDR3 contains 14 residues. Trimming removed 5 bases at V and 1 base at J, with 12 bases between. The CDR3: CASRKDGPQETQYF. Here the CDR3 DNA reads TGTGCCAGCAGAAAGGACGGTCCCCAAGAGACCCAGTACTTC.

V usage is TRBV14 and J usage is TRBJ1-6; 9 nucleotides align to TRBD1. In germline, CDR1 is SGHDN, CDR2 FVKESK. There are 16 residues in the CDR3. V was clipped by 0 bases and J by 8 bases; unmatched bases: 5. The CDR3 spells CASSQDPGQGHSPLHF. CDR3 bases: TGTGCCAGCAGCCAAGATCCGGGACAGGGACATTCACCCCTCCACTTT.

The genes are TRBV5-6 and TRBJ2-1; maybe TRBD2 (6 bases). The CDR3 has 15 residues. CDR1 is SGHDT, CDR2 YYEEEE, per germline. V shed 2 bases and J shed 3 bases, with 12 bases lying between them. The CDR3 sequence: CASSFLGGVYNEQFF. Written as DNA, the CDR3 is TGTGCCAGCAGCTTTCTCGGGGGAGTCTACAATGAGCAGTTCTTC.

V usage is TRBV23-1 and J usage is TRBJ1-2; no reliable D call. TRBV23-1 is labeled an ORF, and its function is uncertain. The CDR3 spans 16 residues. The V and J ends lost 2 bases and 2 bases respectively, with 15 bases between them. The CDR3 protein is CASSQHKTPPNYGYTF. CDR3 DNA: TGCGCCAGCAGTCAACACAAGACACCACCCAACTATGGCTACACCTTC.

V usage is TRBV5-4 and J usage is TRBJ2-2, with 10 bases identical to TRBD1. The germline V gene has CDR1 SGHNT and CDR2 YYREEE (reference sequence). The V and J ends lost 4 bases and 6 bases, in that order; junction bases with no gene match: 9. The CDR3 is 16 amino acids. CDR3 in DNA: TGTGCCAGCAGCCGCGACGGACAGGGGGTTGCCGGGGAGCTGTTTTTT. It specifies CASSRDGQGVAGELFF.

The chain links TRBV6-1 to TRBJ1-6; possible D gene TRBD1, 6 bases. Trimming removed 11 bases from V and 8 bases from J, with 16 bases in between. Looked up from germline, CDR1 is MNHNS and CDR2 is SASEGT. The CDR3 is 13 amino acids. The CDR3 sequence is CAGSGEGDSPLHF. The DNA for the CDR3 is TGTGCCGGATCTGGGGAGGGGGATTCACCCCTCCACTTT.

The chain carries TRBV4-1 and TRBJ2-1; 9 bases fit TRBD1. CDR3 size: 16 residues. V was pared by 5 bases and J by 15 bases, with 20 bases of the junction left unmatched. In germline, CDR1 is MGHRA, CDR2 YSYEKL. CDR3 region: CASSKGTGTGITKWFF. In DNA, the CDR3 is TGCGCCAGCAGCAAAGGGACCGGGACAGGGATCACCAAGTGGTTCTTC.

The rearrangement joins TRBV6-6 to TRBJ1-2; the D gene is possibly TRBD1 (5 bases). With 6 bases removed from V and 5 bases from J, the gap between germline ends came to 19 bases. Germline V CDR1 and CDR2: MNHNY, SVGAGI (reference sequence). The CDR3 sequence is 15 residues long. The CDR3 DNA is TGTGCCAGCAGCGCCGGGGGTGGCAGGCGGTATGGCTACACCTTC. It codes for CASSAGGGRRYGYTF.

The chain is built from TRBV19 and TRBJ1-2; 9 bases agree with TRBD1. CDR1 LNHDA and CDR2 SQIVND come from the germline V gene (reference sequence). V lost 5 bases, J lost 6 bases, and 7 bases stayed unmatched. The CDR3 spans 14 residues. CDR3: CASSPTGGYDGYTF. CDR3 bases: TGTGCCAGTAGTCCCACAGGGGGCTATGATGGCTACACCTTC.

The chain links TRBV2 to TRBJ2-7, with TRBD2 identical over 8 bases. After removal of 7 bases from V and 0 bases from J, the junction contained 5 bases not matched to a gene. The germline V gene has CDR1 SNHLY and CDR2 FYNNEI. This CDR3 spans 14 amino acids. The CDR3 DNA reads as TGTGCCAGCAAACTAGCGGAGAGCTCCTACGAGCAGTACTTC. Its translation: CASKLAESSYEQYF.

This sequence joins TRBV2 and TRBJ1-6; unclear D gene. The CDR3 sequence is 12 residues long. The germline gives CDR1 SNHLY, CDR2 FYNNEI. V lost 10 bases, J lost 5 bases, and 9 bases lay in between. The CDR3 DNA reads TGTGCCACTTGCGCTGATAATTCACCCCTCCACTTT. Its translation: CATCADNSPLHF.

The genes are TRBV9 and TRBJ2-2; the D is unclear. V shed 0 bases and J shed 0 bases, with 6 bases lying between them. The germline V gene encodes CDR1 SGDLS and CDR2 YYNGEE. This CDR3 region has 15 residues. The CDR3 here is CASSVGGANTGELFF. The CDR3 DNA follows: TGTGCCAGCAGCGTAGGTGGAGCGAACACCGGGGAGCTGTTTTTT.

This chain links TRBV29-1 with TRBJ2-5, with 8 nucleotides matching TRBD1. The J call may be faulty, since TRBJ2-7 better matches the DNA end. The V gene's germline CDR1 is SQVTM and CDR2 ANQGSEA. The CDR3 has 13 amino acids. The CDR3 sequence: CSVGQGRTYEQYF. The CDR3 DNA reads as TGCAGCGTTGGACAGGGGCGGACCTACGAGCAGTACTTC.